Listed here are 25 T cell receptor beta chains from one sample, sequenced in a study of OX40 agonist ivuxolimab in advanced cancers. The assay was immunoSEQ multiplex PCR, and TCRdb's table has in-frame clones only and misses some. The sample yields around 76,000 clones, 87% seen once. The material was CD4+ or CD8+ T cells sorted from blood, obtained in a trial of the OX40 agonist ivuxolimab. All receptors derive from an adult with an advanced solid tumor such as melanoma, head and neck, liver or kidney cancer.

CDR3 loop: CAWSPGLAGGRRSYNEQFF. CDR3 DNA: TGTGCCTGGAGCCCGGGACTAGCGGGGGGGCGGCGCTCCTACAATGAGCAGTTCTTC. The V and J genes are TRBV30 and TRBJ2-1, with 16 bases that match TRBD2. The germline gives CDR1 GTSNPN, CDR2 SVGIG (reference sequence). CDR3 length: 19 amino acids. J was trimmed by 0 bases and V by 3 bases; bases with no gene match: 8. Full variable domain (rest looked up from reference TRBV30 and TRBJ2-1): SQTIHQWPATLVQPVGSPLSLECTVEGTSNPNLYWYRQAAGRGLQLLFYSVGIGQISSEVPQNLSASRPQDRQFILSSKKLLLSDSGFYLCAWSPGLAGGRRSYNEQFFGPGTRLTVL.

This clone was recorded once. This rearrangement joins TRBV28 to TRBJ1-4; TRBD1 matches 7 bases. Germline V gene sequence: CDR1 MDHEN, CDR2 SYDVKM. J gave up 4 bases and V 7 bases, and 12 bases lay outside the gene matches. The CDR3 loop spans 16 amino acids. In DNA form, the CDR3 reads TGTGCCAGCAAATCGTCTGGGACAGCCCTTAATGAAAAACTGTTTTTT. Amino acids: CASKSSGTALNEKLFF.

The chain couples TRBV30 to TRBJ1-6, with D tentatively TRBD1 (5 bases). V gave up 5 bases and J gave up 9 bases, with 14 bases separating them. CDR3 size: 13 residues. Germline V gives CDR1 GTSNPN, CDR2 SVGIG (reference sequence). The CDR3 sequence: CAWCRQGRSPLHF. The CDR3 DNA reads TGTGCCTGGTGTAGGCAGGGCCGTTCACCCCTCCACTTT.

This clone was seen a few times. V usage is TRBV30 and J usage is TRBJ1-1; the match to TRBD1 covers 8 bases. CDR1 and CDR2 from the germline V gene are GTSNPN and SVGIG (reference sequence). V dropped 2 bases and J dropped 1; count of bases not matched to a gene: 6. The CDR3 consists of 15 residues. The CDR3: CAWSYPGTGNTEAFF. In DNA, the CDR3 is TGTGCCTGGAGTTACCCCGGGACAGGGAACACTGAAGCTTTCTTT.

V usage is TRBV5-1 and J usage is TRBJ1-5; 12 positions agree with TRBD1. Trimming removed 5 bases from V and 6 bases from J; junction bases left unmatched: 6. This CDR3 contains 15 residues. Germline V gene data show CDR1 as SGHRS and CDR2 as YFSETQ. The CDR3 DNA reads TGCGCCAGCAGGCCCGGGACAGGGGGCGGTCAGCCCCAGCATTTT. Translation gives CASRPGTGGGQPQHF.

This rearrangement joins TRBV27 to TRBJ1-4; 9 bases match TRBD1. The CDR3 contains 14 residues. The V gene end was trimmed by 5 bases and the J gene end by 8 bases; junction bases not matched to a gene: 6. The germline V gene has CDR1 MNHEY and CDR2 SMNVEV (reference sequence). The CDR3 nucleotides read TGTGCCAGCAGTCTTCGAGGACAGGGGGAAAAACTGTTTTTT. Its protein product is CASSLRGQGEKLFF.

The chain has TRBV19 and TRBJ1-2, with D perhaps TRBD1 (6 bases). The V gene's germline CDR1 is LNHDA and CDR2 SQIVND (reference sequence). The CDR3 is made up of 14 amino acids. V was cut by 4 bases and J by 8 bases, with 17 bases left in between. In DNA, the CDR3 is TGTGCCAGTAGTACCTTCAAGGGGGGTGTGGGCTACACCTTC. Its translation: CASSTFKGGVGYTF.

CDR3 protein: CSVDQGQGNEKLFF. CDR3 DNA: TGCAGCGTTGATCAGGGACAGGGGAATGAAAAACTGTTTTTT. V is TRBV29-1 and J is TRBJ1-4, with TRBD1 identical over 10 bases. The CDR3 runs to 14 residues. V was clipped by 3 bases and J by 5 bases; unmatched bases: 3. Germline CDR1 is SQVTM and CDR2 is ANQGSEA.

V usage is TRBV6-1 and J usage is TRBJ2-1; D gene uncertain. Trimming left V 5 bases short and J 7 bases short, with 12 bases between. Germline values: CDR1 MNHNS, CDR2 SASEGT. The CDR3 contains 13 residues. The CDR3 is CASSFGSANEQFF. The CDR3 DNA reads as TGTGCCAGCAGTTTCGGATCGGCGAATGAGCAGTTCTTC.

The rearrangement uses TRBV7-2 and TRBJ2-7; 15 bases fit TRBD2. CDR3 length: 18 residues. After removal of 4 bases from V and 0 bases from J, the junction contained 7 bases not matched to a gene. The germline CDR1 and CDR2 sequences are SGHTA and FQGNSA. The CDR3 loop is CASSSGTSGRHRSYEQYF. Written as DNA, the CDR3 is TGTGCCAGCAGCTCCGGGACTAGCGGGAGGCACCGCTCCTACGAGCAGTACTTC.

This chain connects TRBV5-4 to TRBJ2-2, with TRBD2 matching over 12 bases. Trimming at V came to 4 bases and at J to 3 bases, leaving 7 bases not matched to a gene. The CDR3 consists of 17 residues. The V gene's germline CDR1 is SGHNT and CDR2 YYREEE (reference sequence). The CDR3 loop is CASSPAGLAGYTGELFF. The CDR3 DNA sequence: TGTGCCAGCAGCCCCGCCGGACTAGCGGGATACACCGGGGAGCTGTTTTTT.

CDR3 protein: CASSFGQSPVAFF. The CDR3 coding sequence is TGTGCCAGCAGTTTCGGACAGTCGCCCGTCGCTTTCTTT. The rearrangement joins TRBV27 to TRBJ1-1, with D tentatively TRBD1 (6 bases). The CDR3 covers 13 residues. Germline V gene lookup returns CDR1 MNHEY and CDR2 SMNVEV (reference sequence). V dropped 3 bases and J dropped 11 bases, with 16 bases sitting between them.

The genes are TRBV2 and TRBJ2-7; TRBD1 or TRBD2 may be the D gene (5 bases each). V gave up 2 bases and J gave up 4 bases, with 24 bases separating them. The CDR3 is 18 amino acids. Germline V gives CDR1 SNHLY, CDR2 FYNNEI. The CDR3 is CASSEMGTRQFLSYEQYF. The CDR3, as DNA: TGTGCCAGCAGTGAAATGGGGACCCGACAGTTTTTGTCGTACGAGCAGTACTTC.

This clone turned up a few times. In DNA, the CDR3 is TGTGCCAGCAGTGACTACCTCGGGGCGCGGAGGCAGTTCTTC. Translated: CASSDYLGARRQFF. V gene TRBV6-1 combines with J gene TRBJ2-1, with D tentatively TRBD1 or TRBD2 (5 bases each). This CDR3 has 14 residues. Trimming removed 3 bases from V and 12 bases from J, with 18 bases in between. Germline assignment: CDR1 MNHNS and CDR2 SASEGT.

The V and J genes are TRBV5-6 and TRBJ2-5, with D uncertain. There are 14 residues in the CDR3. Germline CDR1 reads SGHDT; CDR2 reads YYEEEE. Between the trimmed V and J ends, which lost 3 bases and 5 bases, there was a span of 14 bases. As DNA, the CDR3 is TGTGCCAGCAGCTCATTACTAACCGGTGAGACCCAGTACTTC. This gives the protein CASSSLLTGETQYF.

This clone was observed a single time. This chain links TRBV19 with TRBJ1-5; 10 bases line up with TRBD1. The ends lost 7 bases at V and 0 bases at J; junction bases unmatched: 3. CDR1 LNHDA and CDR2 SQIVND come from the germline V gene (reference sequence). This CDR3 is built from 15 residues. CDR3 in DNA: TGTGCCAGTACCGACAGGGGGCCTAGCAATCAGCCCCAGCATTTT. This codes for CASTDRGPSNQPQHF.

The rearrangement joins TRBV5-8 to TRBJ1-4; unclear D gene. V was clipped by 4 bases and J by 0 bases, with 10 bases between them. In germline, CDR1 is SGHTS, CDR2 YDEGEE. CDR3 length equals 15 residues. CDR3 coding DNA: TGTGCCAGCAGCCTGGACGTAGCAACTAATGAAAAACTGTTTTTT. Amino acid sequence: CASSLDVATNEKLFF.

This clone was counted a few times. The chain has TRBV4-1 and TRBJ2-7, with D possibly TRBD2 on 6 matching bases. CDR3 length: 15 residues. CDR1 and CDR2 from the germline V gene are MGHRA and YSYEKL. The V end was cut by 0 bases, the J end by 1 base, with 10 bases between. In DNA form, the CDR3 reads TGCGCCAGCAGCCAAGAACGGAGGGAATCCTACGAGCAGTACTTC. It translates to CASSQERRESYEQYF.

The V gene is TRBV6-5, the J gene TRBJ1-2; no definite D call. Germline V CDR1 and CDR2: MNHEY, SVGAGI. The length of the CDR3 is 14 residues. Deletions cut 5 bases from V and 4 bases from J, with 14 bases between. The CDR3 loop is CASSRLSVGYGYTF. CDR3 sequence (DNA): TGTGCCAGCAGTCGGCTCTCCGTGGGCTATGGCTACACCTTC.

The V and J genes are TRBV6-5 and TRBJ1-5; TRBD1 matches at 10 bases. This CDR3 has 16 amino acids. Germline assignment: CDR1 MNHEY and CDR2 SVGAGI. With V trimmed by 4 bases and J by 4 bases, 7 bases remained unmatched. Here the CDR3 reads CASSSPPGQGNQPQHF. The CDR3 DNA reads TGTGCCAGCAGTTCTCCTCCGGGACAGGGGAATCAGCCCCAGCATTTT.

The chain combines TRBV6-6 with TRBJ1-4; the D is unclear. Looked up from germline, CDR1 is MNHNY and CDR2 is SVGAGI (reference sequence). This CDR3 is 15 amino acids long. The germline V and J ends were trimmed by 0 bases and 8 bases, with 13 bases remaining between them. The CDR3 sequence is CASSYSGGMEEKLFF. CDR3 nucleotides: TGTGCCAGCAGTTACTCGGGCGGGATGGAGGAAAAACTGTTTTTT.

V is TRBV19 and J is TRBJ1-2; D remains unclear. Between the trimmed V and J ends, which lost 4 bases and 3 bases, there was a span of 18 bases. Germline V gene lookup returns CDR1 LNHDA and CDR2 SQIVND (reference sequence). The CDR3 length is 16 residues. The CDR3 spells CASSKEAGRADYGYTF. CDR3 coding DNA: TGTGCCAGTAGTAAGGAGGCAGGCCGAGCTGACTATGGCTACACCTTC.

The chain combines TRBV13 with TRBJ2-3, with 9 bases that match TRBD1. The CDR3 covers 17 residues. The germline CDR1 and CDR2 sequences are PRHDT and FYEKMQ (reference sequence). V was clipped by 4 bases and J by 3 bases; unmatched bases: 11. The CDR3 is CASSSRRGQGRTDTQYF. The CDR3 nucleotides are TGTGCCAGCAGCTCCCGAAGGGGACAGGGTCGGACAGATACGCAGTATTTT. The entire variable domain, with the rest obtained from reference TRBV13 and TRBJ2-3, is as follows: AAGVIQSPRHLIKEKRETATLKCYPIPRHDTVYWYQQGPGQDPQFLISFYEKMQSDKGSIPDRFSAQQFSDYHSELNMSSLELGDSALYFCASSSRRGQGRTDTQYFGPGTRLTVL.

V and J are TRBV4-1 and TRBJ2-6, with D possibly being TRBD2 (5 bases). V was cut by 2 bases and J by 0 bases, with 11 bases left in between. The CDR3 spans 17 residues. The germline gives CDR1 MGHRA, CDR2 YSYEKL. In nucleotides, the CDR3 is TGCGCCAGCAGCCAAACAACTAGTAGCTCTGGGGCCAACGTCCTGACTTTC. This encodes CASSQTTSSSGANVLTF.

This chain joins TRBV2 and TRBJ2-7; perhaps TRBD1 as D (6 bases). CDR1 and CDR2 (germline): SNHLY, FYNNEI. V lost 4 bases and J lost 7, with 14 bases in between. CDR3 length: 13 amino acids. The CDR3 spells CASSAGPRGEQYF. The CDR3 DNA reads TGTGCCAGCAGTGCAGGGCCAAGGGGGGAGCAGTACTTC.